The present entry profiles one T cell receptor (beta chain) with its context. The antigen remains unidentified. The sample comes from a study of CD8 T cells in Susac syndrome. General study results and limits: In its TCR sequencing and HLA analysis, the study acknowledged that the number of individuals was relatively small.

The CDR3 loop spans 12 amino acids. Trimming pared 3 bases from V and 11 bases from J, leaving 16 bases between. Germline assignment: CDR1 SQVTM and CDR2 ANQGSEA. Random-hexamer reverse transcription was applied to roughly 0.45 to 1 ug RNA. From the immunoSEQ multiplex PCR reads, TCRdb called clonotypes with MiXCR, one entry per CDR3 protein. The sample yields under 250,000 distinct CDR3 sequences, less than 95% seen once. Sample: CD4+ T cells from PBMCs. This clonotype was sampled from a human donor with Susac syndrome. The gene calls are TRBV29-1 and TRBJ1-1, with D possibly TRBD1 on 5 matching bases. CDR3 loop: CSVDGTGLRAFF. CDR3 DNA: TGCAGCGTTGACGGGACCGGTCTTCGGGCTTTCTTT.